The rows below give T cell receptor beta chains drawn from one sample of a study of T cell responses to AZD1222 COVID-19 vaccine. Assay used: immunoSEQ multiplex PCR; TCRdb lists only in-frame clones, some missing. The sample consists of roughly 160,000 clones, roughly 92% of them appearing once. Specimen: peripheral blood, collected on day 0 of AZD1222 vaccination. These receptors were collected from an adult in good health. CDR3s include the opening cysteine and the closing phenylalanine or tryptophan. The D gene is left open where the match is weak. The listing skips clone size in some rows; elsewhere it reads once, few, many or a size class.

D: .
V: TRBV12-3/TRBV12-4
size: medium-sized
J: TRBJ2-3
CDR3: CASSRGTDTQYF
DNA: TGTGCCAGCTCCCGTGGTACAGATACGCAGTATTTT

D: .
V: TRBV6-5
size: once
J: TRBJ2-2
CDR3: CASSYGLSTGELFF
DNA: TGTGCCAGCAGTTACGGGCTTAGCACCGGGGAGCTGTTTTTT

D: .
V: TRBV7-2
size: .
J: TRBJ1-2
CDR3: CASSFARANYGYTF
DNA: TGTGCCAGCAGTTTTGCTCGGGCGAACTATGGCTACACCTTC

D: TRBD1
V: TRBV2
size: .
J: TRBJ2-7
CDR3: CASTRDRYYEQYF
DNA: TGTGCCAGCACTCGGGACAGGTACTACGAGCAGTACTTC

D: .
V: TRBV3-1/TRBV3-2
size: .
J: TRBJ1-3
CDR3: CASSSGRSSGNTIYF
DNA: TGTGCCAGCAGCTCGGGACGCAGCTCTGGAAACACCATATATTTT

D: .
V: TRBV4-2
size: .
J: TRBJ2-2
CDR3: CASSQGAGQPTGELFF
DNA: TGTGCCAGCAGCCAAGGGGCGGGACAGCCCACCGGGGAGCTGTTTTTT

D: TRBD1
V: TRBV19
size: .
J: TRBJ1-1
CDR3: CASSAGDSRTEAFF
DNA: TGTGCCAGTAGTGCGGGGGACAGTCGAACTGAAGCTTTCTTT

D: .
V: TRBV5-4
size: .
J: TRBJ1-4
CDR3: CASSLKRAALATNEKLFF
DNA: TGTGCCAGCAGCTTGAAGAGGGCAGCCCTCGCAACTAATGAAAAACTGTTTTTT

D: .
V: TRBV6-5
size: .
J: TRBJ1-1
CDR3: CASSYSIGTEAFF
DNA: TGTGCCAGCAGTTACTCGATCGGGACAGAAGCTTTCTTT

D: .
V: TRBV29-1
size: once
J: TRBJ1-4
CDR3: CSVGVSVKLFF
DNA: TGCAGCGTTGGGGTTAGTGTAAAACTGTTTTTT

D: TRBD1
V: TRBV4-3
size: .
J: TRBJ2-3
CDR3: CASSTGQGKDTQYF
DNA: TGCGCCAGCAGTACGGGACAGGGGAAAGATACGCAGTATTTT

D: TRBD1
V: TRBV5-1
size: .
J: TRBJ1-2
CDR3: CASSQAQGAIGYTF
DNA: TGCGCCAGCAGCCAAGCCCAGGGGGCGATCGGCTACACCTTC

D: .
V: TRBV27
size: .
J: TRBJ2-7
CDR3: CASSLRTTYEQYF
DNA: TGTGCCAGCAGTTTGAGGACTACCTACGAGCAGTACTTC

D: .
V: TRBV6-4
size: .
J: TRBJ2-3
CDR3: CASSDPPGGRVGTDTQYF
DNA: TGTGCCAGCAGTGACCCCCCGGGGGGCAGGGTGGGCACAGATACGCAGTATTTT

D: TRBD2
V: TRBV7-3
size: once
J: TRBJ2-2
CDR3: CASSQTQAGGSGELFF
DNA: TGTGCCAGCAGCCAAACCCAAGCGGGAGGTTCCGGGGAGCTGTTTTTT

D: TRBD1
V: TRBV5-1
size: .
J: TRBJ1-2
CDR3: CASSLEGTVYGYTF
DNA: TGCGCCAGCAGTCTTGAGGGGACAGTCTATGGCTACACCTTC

D: .
V: TRBV4-1
size: .
J: TRBJ1-4
CDR3: CASSQDDKGGNEKLFF
DNA: TGCGCCAGCAGCCAAGACGACAAAGGGGGAAATGAAAAACTGTTTTTT

D: .
V: TRBV6-5
size: .
J: TRBJ1-2
CDR3: CASVTGAGGYTF
DNA: TGTGCCAGCGTGACGGGGGCGGGAGGCTACACCTTC

D: .
V: TRBV3-1/TRBV3-2
size: once
J: TRBJ1-5
CDR3: CASRQTGSSAQHF
DNA: TGTGCCAGCAGACAAACAGGGTCCTCAGCCCAGCATTTT

D: .
V: TRBV2
size: .
J: TRBJ1-5
CDR3: CASSGGKGRDQPQHF
DNA: TGTGCCAGCAGTGGGGGAAAAGGAAGAGATCAGCCCCAGCATTTT

D: .
V: TRBV4-2
size: .
J: TRBJ2-2
CDR3: CASSPAPGRNTGELFF
DNA: TGTGCCAGCAGCCCCGCCCCAGGACGGAACACCGGGGAGCTGTTTTTT

D: .
V: TRBV7-3
size: .
J: TRBJ2-2
CDR3: CASSFQAGELFF
DNA: TGTGCCAGCAGCTTCCAGGCCGGGGAGCTGTTTTTT

D: .
V: TRBV5-3
size: .
J: TRBJ2-7
CDR3: CARSSRGGFGYEQYF
DNA: TGTGCCAGAAGCTCGCGGGGAGGTTTTGGGTACGAGCAGTACTTC

D: TRBD2
V: TRBV10-1
size: .
J: TRBJ2-1
CDR3: CASSGGGSGRSSYNEQFF
DNA: TGCGCCAGCAGTGGCGGGGGTAGCGGGAGAAGCTCCTACAATGAGCAGTTCTTC

D: TRBD1
V: TRBV5-1
size: .
J: TRBJ1-2
CDR3: CASSSTGTNTGYTF
DNA: TGCGCCAGCAGCTCGACAGGGACCAACACTGGCTACACCTTC

D: TRBD1
V: TRBV27
size: .
J: TRBJ2-3
CDR3: CASTKWTGGTDTQYF
DNA: TGTGCCAGCACCAAATGGACAGGGGGCACAGATACGCAGTATTTT

D: TRBD1
V: TRBV18
size: .
J: TRBJ1-1
CDR3: CASSMDRGLTEAFF
DNA: TGTGCCAGCTCAATGGACAGGGGGCTTACTGAAGCTTTCTTT

D: .
V: TRBV7-9
size: .
J: TRBJ1-2
CDR3: CASSLEGYGYTF
DNA: TGTGCCAGCAGCTTAGAGGGGTATGGCTACACCTTC

D: .
V: TRBV5-1
size: .
J: TRBJ2-1
CDR3: CASSRDGGRTRLLYNEQFF
DNA: TGCGCCAGCAGCCGGGACGGGGGACGCACTCGCTTACTCTACAATGAGCAGTTCTTC

D: .
V: TRBV20-1
size: .
J: TRBJ1-2
CDR3: CSARANYGYTF
DNA: TGCAGTGCTAGGGCGAACTATGGCTACACCTTC

D: TRBD1
V: TRBV6-5
size: .
J: TRBJ2-2
CDR3: CASSYSDRSATGELFF
DNA: TGTGCCAGCAGTTACTCGGACAGGTCGGCTACCGGGGAGCTGTTTTTT

D: TRBD1
V: TRBV7-9
size: .
J: TRBJ2-6
CDR3: CASSLRQGAAGANVLTF
DNA: TGTGCCAGCAGCTTGAGACAGGGGGCGGCCGGGGCCAACGTCCTGACTTTC

D: .
V: TRBV5-5
size: .
J: TRBJ1-4
CDR3: CASSSPGLSEKLFF
DNA: TGTGCCAGCAGCTCCCCGGGATTGAGCGAAAAACTGTTTTTT

D: .
V: TRBV7-8
size: .
J: TRBJ2-3
CDR3: CASSFSGAGDTQYF
DNA: TGTGCCAGCAGCTTCTCCGGGGCAGGGGATACGCAGTATTTT

D: TRBD1
V: TRBV7-2
size: .
J: TRBJ1-3
CDR3: CASSLFSPGTAGNTIYF
DNA: TGTGCCAGCAGCTTATTTTCCCCAGGGACAGCCGGAAACACCATATATTTT

D: .
V: TRBV18
size: .
J: TRBJ2-7
CDR3: CASSPLGRNTYEQYF
DNA: TGTGCCAGCTCACCATTAGGACGTAATACCTACGAGCAGTACTTC

D: .
V: TRBV5-4
size: .
J: TRBJ1-6
CDR3: CASSFGGLNSPLHF
DNA: TGTGCCAGCAGCTTTGGGGGGCTGAATTCACCCCTCCACTTT

D: .
V: TRBV3-1/TRBV3-2
size: .
J: TRBJ1-3
CDR3: CASSLSNLRPGNTIYF
DNA: TGTGCCAGCAGCCTATCTAACCTCCGTCCTGGAAACACCATATATTTT

D: TRBD1
V: TRBV30
size: once
J: TRBJ1-3
CDR3: CAWSVGQGAGNTIYF
DNA: TGTGCCTGGAGTGTAGGACAGGGGGCTGGAAACACCATATATTTT

D: .
V: TRBV19
size: .
J: TRBJ1-6
CDR3: CASSPRLASYNSPLHF
DNA: TGTGCCAGTAGTCCCCGCTTGGCCTCCTATAATTCACCCCTCCACTTT

D: TRBD1
V: TRBV29-1
size: once
J: TRBJ1-1
CDR3: CSVDLRQGNTEAFF
DNA: TGCAGCGTTGATTTAAGACAGGGGAACACTGAAGCTTTCTTT

D: .
V: TRBV14
size: .
J: TRBJ1-5
CDR3: CASSPSIDQPQHF
DNA: TGTGCCAGCAGCCCATCGATAGATCAGCCCCAGCATTTT

D: .
V: TRBV27
size: .
J: TRBJ1-2
CDR3: CASSPIGGYGYTF
DNA: TGTGCCAGCAGCCCGATAGGGGGCTATGGCTACACCTTC